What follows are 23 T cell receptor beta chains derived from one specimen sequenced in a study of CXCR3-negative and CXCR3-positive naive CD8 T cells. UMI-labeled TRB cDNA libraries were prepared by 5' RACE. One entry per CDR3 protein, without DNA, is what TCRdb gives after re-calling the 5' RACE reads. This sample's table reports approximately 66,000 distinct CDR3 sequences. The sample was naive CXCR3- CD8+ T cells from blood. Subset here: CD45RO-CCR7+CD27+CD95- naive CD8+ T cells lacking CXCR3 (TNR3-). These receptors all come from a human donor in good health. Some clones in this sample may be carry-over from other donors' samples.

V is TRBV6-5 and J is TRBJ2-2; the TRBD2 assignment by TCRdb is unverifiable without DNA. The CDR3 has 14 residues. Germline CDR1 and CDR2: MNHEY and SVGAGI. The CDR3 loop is CASSPSGFLGELFF.

The CDR3 spells CASSLGPGPETQYF. This sequence joins TRBV7-9 and TRBJ2-5; TCRdb calls TRBD1, which cannot be checked without DNA. The germline V gene has CDR1 SEHNR and CDR2 FQNEAQ (reference sequence). This CDR3 spans 14 amino acids.

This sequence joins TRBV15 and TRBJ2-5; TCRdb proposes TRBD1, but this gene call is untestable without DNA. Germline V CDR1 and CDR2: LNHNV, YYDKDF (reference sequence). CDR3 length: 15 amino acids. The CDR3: CATSREDSFQETQYF.

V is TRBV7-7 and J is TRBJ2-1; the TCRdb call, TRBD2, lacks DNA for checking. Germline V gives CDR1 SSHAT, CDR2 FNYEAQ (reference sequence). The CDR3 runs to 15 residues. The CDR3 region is CASSPQPGLTNEQFF.

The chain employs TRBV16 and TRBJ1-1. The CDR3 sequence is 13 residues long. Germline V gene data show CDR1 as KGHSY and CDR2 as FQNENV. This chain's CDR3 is CASSQFLDLGAFF.

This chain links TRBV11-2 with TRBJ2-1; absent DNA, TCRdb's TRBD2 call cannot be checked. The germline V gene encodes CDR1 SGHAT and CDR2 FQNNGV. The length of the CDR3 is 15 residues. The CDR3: CASSRFRTSGNEQFF.

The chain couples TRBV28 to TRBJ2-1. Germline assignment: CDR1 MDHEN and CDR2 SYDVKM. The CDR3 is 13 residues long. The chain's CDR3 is CASSLVTYNEQFF.

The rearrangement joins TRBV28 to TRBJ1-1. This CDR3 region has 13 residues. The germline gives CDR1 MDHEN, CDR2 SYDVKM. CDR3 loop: CASSFGRNTEAFF.

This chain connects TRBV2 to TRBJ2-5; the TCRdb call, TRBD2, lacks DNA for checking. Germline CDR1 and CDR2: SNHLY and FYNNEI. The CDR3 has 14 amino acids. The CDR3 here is CASSEGRGQETQYF. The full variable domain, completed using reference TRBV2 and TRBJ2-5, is EPEVTQTPSHQVTQMGQEVILRCVPISNHLYFYWYRQILGQKVEFLVSFYNNEISEKSEIFDDQFSVERPDGSNFTLKIRSTKLEDSAMYFCASSEGRGQETQYFGPGTRLLVL.

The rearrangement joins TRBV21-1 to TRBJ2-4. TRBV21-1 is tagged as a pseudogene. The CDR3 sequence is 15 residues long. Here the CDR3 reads CASSKGSTAKNIQYF.

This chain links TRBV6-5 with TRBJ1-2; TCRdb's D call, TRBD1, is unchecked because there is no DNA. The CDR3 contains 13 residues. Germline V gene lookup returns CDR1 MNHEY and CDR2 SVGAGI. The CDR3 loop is CASSWTEAYGYTF.

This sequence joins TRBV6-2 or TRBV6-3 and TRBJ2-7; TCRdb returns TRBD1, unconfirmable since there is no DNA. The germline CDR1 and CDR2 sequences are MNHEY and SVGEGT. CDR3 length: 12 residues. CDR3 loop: CASEDRRYEQYF.

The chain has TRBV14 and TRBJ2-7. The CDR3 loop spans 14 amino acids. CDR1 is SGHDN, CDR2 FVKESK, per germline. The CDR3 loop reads CASSHQFTSYEQYF.

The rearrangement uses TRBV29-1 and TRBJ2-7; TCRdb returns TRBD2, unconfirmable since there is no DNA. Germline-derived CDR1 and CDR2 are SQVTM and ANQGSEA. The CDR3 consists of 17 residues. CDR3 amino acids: CSVKGDGSGTSSYEQYF.

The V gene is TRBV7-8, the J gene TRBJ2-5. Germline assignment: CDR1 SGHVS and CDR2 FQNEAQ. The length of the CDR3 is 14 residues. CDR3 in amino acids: CASSLVGDKETQYF.

CDR3 amino acids: CASSRSQETQYF. V is TRBV7-8 and J is TRBJ2-5. CDR3 length: 12 residues. CDR1 is SGHVS, CDR2 FQNEAQ, per germline.

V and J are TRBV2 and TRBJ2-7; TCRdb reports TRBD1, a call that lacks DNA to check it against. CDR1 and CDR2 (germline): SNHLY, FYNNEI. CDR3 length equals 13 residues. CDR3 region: CASSEQGANEQYF.

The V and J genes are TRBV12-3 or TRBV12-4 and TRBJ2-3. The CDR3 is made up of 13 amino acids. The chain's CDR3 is CASSQPDTDTQYF.

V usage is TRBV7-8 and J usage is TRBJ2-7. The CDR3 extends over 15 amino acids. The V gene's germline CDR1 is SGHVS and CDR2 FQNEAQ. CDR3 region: CASSSKAFSSYEQYF.

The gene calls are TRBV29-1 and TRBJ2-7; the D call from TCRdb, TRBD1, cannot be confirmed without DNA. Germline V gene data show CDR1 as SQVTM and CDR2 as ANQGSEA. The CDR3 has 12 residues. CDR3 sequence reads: CSVGGDAYEQYF.

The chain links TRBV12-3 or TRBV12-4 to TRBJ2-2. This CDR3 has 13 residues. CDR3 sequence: CASSLWGSGELFF.

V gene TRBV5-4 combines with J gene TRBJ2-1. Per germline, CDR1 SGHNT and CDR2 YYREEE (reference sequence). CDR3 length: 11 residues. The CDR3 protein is CASNDVNEQFF. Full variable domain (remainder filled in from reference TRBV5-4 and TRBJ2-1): ETGVTQSPTHLIKTRGQQVTLRCSSQSGHNTVSWYQQALGQGPQFIFQYYREEENGRGNFPPRFSGLQFPNYSSELNVNALELDDSALYLCASNDVNEQFFGPGTRLTVL.

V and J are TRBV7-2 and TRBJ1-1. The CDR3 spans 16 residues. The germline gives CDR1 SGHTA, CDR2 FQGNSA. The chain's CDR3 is CASSLRTARMNTEAFF.